This paragraph reports one T cell receptor beta chain. Its antigen is unidentified. These data originate in a study of OX40 agonist ivuxolimab in advanced cancers. Findings of the study overall: Clonal expansion by week 6 occurred in CD4+ and CD8+ blood T cells (at 0.1 to 3.0 mg/kg).

J lost 5 bases, V lost 5 bases, and 21 bases had no gene match. Germline values: CDR1 LNHNV, CDR2 YYDKDF (reference sequence). The CDR3 has 18 residues. Generated by immunoSEQ multiplex PCR, the TCRdb table keeps only in-frame clones and is missing some. The table shows about 67,000 clones, with roughly 90% occurring only once. This sequence was found in an adult with an advanced solid tumor such as melanoma, head and neck, liver or kidney cancer. V usage is TRBV15 and J usage is TRBJ2-7, with 7 bases that match TRBD2. Source: CD4+ or CD8+ T cells sorted from blood, taken in a trial of the OX40 agonist ivuxolimab. CDR3 coding DNA: TGTGCCACCAGCGGGGGGGAGAAGGGACTGGTCCCTTCCGACGAGCAGTACTTC. Its translation is CATSGGEKGLVPSDEQYF.